A selection of T cell receptor beta chains follows, all from one sample in a study of blood T cell repertoires in COVID-19. The repertoire was sequenced with immunoSEQ multiplex PCR; TCRdb's copy has only in-frame clones and lacks some. The data show roughly 50,000 clones, around 80% seen once. The sequenced material came from peripheral blood. These receptors all come from a man aged 55 to 69 with acute or convalescent COVID-19. Each CDR3 is given with its conserved first and last residue. A D gene is named only where the DNA matches it firmly. Not all rows give a size; the values are once, few, many and, for expanded clones, a class.

d_call | clone_size | j_call | v_call | cdr3_nt | cdr3_aa
- | - | TRBJ2-5 | TRBV7-2 | TGTGCCAGCAGCTTAGTGGCTCCAGGGGGGAAGGAGACCCAGTACTTC | CASSLVAPGGKETQYF
- | once | TRBJ2-3 | TRBV18 | TGTGCCAGCTCACCAACGACTACCGATACGCAGTATTTT | CASSPTTTDTQYF
TRBD1 | - | TRBJ1-6 | TRBV9 | TGTGCCAGCAGCGTAGGGGACAGTCCACCCCTCCACTTT | CASSVGDSPPLHF
TRBD1 | - | TRBJ1-6 | TRBV9 | TGTGCCAGCAGCGTAGATAGACCGGGACAGGATAATTCACCCCTCCACTTT | CASSVDRPGQDNSPLHF
- | - | TRBJ1-4 | TRBV5-4 | TGTGCCAGCAGCTCGACAGCCTCTAATGAAAAACTGTTTTTT | CASSSTASNEKLFF
TRBD2 | - | TRBJ2-1 | TRBV3-1/TRBV3-2 | TGTGCCAGCAGCCAAGTGGCTAGCGGTGAGCAGTTCTTC | CASSQVASGEQFF
- | - | TRBJ1-1 | TRBV19 | TGTGCCAGTAGTTTAGTAATAGGGGGCACTGAAGCTTTCTTT | CASSLVIGGTEAFF
- | - | TRBJ1-1 | TRBV11-3 | TGTGCCAGCAGCGTCGGGGGGAACACTGAAGCTTTCTTT | CASSVGGNTEAFF
TRBD2 | - | TRBJ2-5 | TRBV5-4 | TGTGCCAGCAGCCGGCCCGGGAGGGAGACCCAGTACTTC | CASSRPGRETQYF
TRBD1 | - | TRBJ1-4 | TRBV7-9 | TGTGCCAGCAGCTTAGCGCCGGGACAGGAGGGCGCAACTAATGAAAAACTGTTTTTT | CASSLAPGQEGATNEKLFF
- | - | TRBJ2-5 | TRBV23-1 | TGCGCCAGCAGTCAGACACAGGGCCAAGAGACCCAGTACTTC | CASSQTQGQETQYF
- | - | TRBJ2-7 | TRBV9 | TGTGCCAGCAGCCCTGGGGGACTCTTCGACTACGAGCAGTACTTC | CASSPGGLFDYEQYF
TRBD1 | - | TRBJ1-1 | TRBV9 | TGTGCCAGCAGCGTAGCAGGGGGCCAGGGCACTGAAGCTTTCTTT | CASSVAGGQGTEAFF
- | - | TRBJ2-7 | TRBV6-5 | TGTGCCAGCAGAGACAGTTACGAGCAGTACTTC | CASRDSYEQYF
- | - | TRBJ1-4 | TRBV27 | TGTGCCAGCAGAAGAAGGGACTCAACTAATGAAAAACTGTTTTTT | CASRRRDSTNEKLFF
TRBD2 | - | TRBJ2-2 | TRBV5-1 | TGCGCCAGCAGCGGCGGGACTAGCGGGAACAGGGACACCGGGGAGCTGTTTTTT | CASSGGTSGNRDTGELFF
- | - | TRBJ2-1 | TRBV24-1 | TGTGCCACCAGTGATATGGCGGAGGGGGAGCAGTTCTTC | CATSDMAEGEQFF
- | - | TRBJ2-7 | TRBV11-2 | TGTGCCAGCAGCTTAGGCAGGGTAGTCTACGAGCAGTACTTC | CASSLGRVVYEQYF
- | - | TRBJ1-2 | TRBV7-9 | TGTGCCAGCAGCTTAATGGGAGGCTATGGCTACACCTTC | CASSLMGGYGYTF
- | - | TRBJ2-1 | TRBV5-6 | TGTGCCAGCAGCCCCGTTGACACGTACAATGAGCAGTTCTTC | CASSPVDTYNEQFF
- | - | TRBJ1-1 | TRBV10-1 | TGCGCCAGCAGCCCCGGGTTGGGCACTGAAGCTTTCTTT | CASSPGLGTEAFF
TRBD1 | - | TRBJ1-5 | TRBV27 | TGTGCCAGCAGTTCCGGGACAGATCTTTATAGCAATCAGCCCCAGCATTTT | CASSSGTDLYSNQPQHF
- | - | TRBJ2-1 | TRBV13 | TGTGCCAGCAGCCCAGGGGTCAGGGGGGATGAGCAGTTCTTC | CASSPGVRGDEQFF
- | - | TRBJ2-6 | TRBV28 | TGTGCCAGCAGTTTATCGCGGGGGCAGGTCTCCTCTGGGGCCAACGTCCTGACTTTC | CASSLSRGQVSSGANVLTF